Listed here is a single T cell receptor (beta chain). Its antigen is still unknown. Several immunoSEQ plates received, in even portions, the genomic DNA of each subset. How the authors handled the data: Filtering differed since immunoSEQ provided only junctions, with no quality scores. Clones were read by immunoSEQ multiplex PCR, and TCRdb kept only the in-frame ones, dropping some. Clone size and V and J calls were adopted from that table, with D and trimming inferred from the DNA. Of 1,100,000 or so clones in the sample, around 78% were seen once. This entry belongs to a study of shared clonotypes between healthy human individuals. The study's findings and limits: Sharing of clonotypes among donors was expected to vary with sequencing depth. Generation of non-shared clonotypes was less probable than generation of clonotypes shared by all four donors.

Unmatched junction bases numbered 8, after V lost 0 bases and J lost 3 bases. The V gene's germline CDR1 is SGHRS and CDR2 YFSETQ. This CDR3 is 18 amino acids long. Sequencing was done on a sample of memory CD4+ T cells from PBMCs. Subset specified: CD45RA-negative fraction. The receptor's source is a man younger than 30 in good health. Some clones in this sample may be carry-over from other donors' samples. J is TRBJ2-1 and V is TRBV5-1, with 11 bases that match TRBD2. Here the CDR3 DNA reads TGCGCCAGCAGCTTGGCCGCAACTAGCGGGAGCGACTACAATGAGCAGTTCTTC. Residues: CASSLAATSGSDYNEQFF. Complete variable domain (other parts from reference TRBV5-1 and TRBJ2-1): KAGVTQTPRYLIKTRGQQVTLSCSPISGHRSVSWYQQTPGQGLQFLFEYFSETQRNKGNFPGRFSGRQFSNSRSEMNVSTLELGDSALYLCASSLAATSGSDYNEQFFGPGTRLTVL.